This TCR beta chain was identified in a study of T-cell reconstitution after alpha-beta-depleted transplantation in children. Per the germline V gene, CDR1 is MNHEY and CDR2 is SVGEGT. The CDR3 has 17 residues. The V gene end was trimmed by 2 bases and the J gene end by 3 bases; junction bases not matched to a gene: 7. Unique molecular identifiers were incorporated when the TCRbeta library was constructed. TCRdb reprocessed the PCR reads with MiXCR, giving one entry per CDR3 protein. The sample lists about 610,000 distinct CDR3 sequences; roughly a tenth were seen once. This clonotype was recorded a few times.

The TCR comes from a human donor who donated a stem cell graft to a child with acute myeloid leukemia. V gene TRBV6-2 or TRBV6-3 combines with J gene TRBJ2-2, with 9 bases identical to TRBD2. The starting material was PBMCs from the stem cell graft donor, obtained from the stem cell graft. This chain's CDR3 is CASSYQAGGPDTGELFF. The CDR3 nucleotides are TGTGCCAGCAGTTACCAGGCGGGAGGGCCGGACACCGGGGAGCTGTTTTTT.